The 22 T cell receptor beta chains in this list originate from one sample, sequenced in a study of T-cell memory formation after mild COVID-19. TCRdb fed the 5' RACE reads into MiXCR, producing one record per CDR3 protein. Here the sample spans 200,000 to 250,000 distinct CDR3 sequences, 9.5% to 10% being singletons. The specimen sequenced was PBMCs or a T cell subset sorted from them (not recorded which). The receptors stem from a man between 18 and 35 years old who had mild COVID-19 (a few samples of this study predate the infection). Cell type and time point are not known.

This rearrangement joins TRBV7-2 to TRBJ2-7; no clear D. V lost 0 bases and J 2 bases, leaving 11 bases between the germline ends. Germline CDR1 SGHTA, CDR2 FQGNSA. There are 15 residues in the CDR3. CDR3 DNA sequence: TGTGCCAGCAGCTTAGCAGGGTTGAGCGCCTACGAGCAGTACTTC. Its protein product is CASSLAGLSAYEQYF.

The CDR3 reads CASRRGGGVLNEKLFF. Written as DNA, the CDR3 is TGTGCCAGCCGCCGCGGCGGAGGAGTTCTTAACGAAAAACTGTTTTTT. The chain carries TRBV5-4 and TRBJ1-4; D uncertain. V was trimmed by 7 bases and J by 8 bases, leaving 24 bases between them. CDR3 size: 16 residues. Germline values: CDR1 SGHNT, CDR2 YYREEE (reference sequence).

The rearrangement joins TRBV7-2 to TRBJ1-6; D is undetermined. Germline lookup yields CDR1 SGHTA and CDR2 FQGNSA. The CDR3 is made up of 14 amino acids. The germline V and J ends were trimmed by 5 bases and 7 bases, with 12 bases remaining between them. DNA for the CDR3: TGTGCCAGCAGCCAAGCCCTGGGAAATTCACCCCTCCACTTT. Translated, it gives CASSQALGNSPLHF.

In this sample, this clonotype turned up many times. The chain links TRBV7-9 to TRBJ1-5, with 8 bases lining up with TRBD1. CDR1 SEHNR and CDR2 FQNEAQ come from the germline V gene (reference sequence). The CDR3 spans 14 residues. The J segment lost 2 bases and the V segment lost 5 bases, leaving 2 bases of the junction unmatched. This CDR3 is CASSQGQGNQPQHF. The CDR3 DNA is TGTGCCAGCAGCCAGGGACAGGGCAATCAGCCCCAGCATTTT.

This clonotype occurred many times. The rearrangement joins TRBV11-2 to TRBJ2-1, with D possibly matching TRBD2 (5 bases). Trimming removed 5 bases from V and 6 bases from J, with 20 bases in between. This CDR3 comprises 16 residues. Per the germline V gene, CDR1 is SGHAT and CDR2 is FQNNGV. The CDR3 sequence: CASSANLAGLSNEQFF. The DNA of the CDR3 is TGTGCCAGCAGCGCCAACCTGGCGGGTTTGAGCAATGAGCAGTTCTTC. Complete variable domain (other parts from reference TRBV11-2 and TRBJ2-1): EAGVAQSPRYKIIEKRQSVAFWCNPISGHATLYWYQQILGQGPKLLIQFQNNGVVDDSQLPKDRFSAERLKGVDSTLKIQPAKLEDSAVYLCASSANLAGLSNEQFFGPGTRLTVL.

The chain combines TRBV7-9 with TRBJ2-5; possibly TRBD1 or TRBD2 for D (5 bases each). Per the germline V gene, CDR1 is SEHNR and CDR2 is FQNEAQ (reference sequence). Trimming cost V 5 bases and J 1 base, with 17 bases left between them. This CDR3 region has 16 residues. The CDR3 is CASSPPFRGLQETQYF. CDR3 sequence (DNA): TGTGCCAGCAGCCCACCCTTCCGGGGCCTCCAAGAGACCCAGTACTTC.

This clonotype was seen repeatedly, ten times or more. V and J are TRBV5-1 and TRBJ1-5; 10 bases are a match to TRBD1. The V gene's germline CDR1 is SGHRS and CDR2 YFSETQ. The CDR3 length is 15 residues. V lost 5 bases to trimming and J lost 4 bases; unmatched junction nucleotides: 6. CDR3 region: CASRRGQGKNQPQHF. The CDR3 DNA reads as TGCGCCAGCAGACGGGGACAGGGGAAAAATCAGCCCCAGCATTTT.

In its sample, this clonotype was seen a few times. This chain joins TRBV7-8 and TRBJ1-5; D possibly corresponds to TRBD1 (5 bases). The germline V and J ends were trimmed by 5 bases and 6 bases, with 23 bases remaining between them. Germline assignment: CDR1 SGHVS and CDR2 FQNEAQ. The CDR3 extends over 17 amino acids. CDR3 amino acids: CASSRIRVGQGSQPQHF. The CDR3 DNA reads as TGTGCCAGCAGCCGCATCCGGGTGGGGCAGGGAAGTCAGCCCCAGCATTTT. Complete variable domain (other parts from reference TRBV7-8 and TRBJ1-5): GAGVSQSPRYKVAKRGQDVALRCDPISGHVSLFWYQQALGQGPEFLTYFQNEAQLDKSGLPSDRFFAERPEGSVSTLKIQRTQQEDSAVYLCASSRIRVGQGSQPQHFGDGTRLSIL.

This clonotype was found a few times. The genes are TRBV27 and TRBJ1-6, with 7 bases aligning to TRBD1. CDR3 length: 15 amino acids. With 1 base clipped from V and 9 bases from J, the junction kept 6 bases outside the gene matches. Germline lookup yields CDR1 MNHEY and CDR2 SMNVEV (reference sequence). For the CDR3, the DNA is TGTGCCAGCAGTTTATGGGGACAGACCCTTTCACCCCTCCACTTT. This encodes CASSLWGQTLSPLHF.

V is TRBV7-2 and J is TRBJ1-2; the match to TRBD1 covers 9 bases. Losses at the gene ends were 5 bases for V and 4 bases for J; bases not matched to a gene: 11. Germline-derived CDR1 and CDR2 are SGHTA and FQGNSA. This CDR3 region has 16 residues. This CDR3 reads CASSLHAATGGYGYTF. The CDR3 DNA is TGTGCCAGCAGCCTTCATGCCGCGACAGGGGGCTATGGCTACACCTTC.

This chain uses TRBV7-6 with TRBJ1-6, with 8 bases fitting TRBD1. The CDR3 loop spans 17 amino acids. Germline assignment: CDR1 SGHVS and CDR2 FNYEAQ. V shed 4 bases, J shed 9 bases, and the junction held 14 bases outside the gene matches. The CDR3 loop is CASSYQRAGGQGSPLHF. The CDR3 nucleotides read TGTGCCAGCAGCTACCAACGTGCAGGGGGCCAGGGTTCACCCCTCCACTTT.

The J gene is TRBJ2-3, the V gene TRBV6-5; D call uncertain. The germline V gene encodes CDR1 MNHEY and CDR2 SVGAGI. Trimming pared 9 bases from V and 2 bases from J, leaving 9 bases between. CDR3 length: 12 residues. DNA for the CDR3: TGTGCCAGTCGGCAGTCCACAGATACGCAGTATTTT. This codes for CASRQSTDTQYF.

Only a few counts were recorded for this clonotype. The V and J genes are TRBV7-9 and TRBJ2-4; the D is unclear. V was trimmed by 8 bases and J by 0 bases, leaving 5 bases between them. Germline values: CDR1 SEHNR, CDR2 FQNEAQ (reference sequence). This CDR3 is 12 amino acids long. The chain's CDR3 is CASGIAKNIQYF. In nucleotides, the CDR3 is TGTGCCAGCGGGATAGCCAAAAACATTCAGTACTTC.

The CDR3 DNA follows: TGTGCCACCGGGGAAGGGGGTGTCAATCAGCCCCAGCATTTT. This gives the protein CATGEGGVNQPQHF. The chain couples TRBV24-1 to TRBJ1-5, with D maybe TRBD1 (6 bases). CDR1 KGHDR and CDR2 SFDVKD come from the germline V gene. This CDR3 contains 14 residues. Between the trimmed V and J ends, which lost 9 bases and 3 bases, there was a span of 14 bases.

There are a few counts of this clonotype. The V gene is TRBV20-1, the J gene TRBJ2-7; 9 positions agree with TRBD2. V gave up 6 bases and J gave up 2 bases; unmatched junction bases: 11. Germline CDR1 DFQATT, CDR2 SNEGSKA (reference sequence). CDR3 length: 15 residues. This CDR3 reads CSATAIAGEAYEQYF. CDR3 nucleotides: TGCAGTGCCACGGCTATAGCGGGGGAAGCCTACGAGCAGTACTTC.

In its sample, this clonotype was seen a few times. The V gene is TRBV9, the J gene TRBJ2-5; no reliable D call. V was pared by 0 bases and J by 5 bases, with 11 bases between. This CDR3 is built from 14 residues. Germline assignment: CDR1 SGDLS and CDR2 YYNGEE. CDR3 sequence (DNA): TGTGCCAGCAGCGTAGGTAATAGCCAGGAGACCCAGTACTTC. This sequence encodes CASSVGNSQETQYF.

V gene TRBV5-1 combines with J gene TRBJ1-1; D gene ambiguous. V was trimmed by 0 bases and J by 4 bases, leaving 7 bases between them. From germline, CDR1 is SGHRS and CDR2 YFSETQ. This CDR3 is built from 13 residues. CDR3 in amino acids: CASSLGVSTEAFF. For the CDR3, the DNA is TGCGCCAGCAGCTTGGGGGTGTCCACTGAAGCTTTCTTT.

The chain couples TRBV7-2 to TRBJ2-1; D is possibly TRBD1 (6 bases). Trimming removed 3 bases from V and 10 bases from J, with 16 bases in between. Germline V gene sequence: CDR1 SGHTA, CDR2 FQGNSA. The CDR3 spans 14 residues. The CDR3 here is CASSFQDRFGEQFF. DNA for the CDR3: TGTGCCAGCAGCTTCCAAGACAGGTTCGGGGAGCAGTTCTTC.

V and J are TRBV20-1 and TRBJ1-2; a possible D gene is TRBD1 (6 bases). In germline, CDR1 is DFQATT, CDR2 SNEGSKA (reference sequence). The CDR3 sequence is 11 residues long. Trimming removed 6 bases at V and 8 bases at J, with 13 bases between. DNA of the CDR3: TGCAGTGCCAGACCAGGGGACGGCTACACCTTC. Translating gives CSARPGDGYTF.

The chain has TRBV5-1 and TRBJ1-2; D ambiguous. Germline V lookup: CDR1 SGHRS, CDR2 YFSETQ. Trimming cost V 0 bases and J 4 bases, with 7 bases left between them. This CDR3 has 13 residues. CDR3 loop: CASSLEKGYGYTF. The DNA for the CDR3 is TGCGCCAGCAGCTTGGAGAAAGGCTATGGCTACACCTTC.

CDR3 coding DNA: TGCAGTGCTAGAGTCAGGGATTCGGCAGATACGCAGTATTTT. Its protein product is CSARVRDSADTQYF. The chain combines TRBV20-1 with TRBJ2-3, with D possibly TRBD1 on 5 matching bases. V shed 1 base and J shed 4 bases, with 12 bases lying between them. The germline gives CDR1 DFQATT, CDR2 SNEGSKA (reference sequence). The CDR3 loop spans 14 amino acids.

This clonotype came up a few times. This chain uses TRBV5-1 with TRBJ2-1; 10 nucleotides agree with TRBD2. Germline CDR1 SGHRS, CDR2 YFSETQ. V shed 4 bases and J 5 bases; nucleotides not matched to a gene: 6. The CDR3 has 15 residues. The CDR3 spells CASSPGLASNNEQFF. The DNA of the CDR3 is TGCGCCAGCAGCCCGGGACTAGCGAGTAACAATGAGCAGTTCTTC.